This T cell receptor (beta chain) was retrieved from a study of blood T cell repertoires in COVID-19. Study as a whole: Specimens from acute and convalescent COVID-19 originated in the United States, Italy and Spain. T cells, B-cell-depleted T cells, or PBMCs supplied cDNA or gDNA.

With 0 bases clipped from V and 2 bases from J, the junction kept 3 bases outside the gene matches. CDR3 length: 15 amino acids. Germline V gene lookup returns CDR1 SGHVS and CDR2 FQNEAQ. The repertoire was sequenced with immunoSEQ multiplex PCR; TCRdb's copy has only in-frame clones and lacks some. The sample carries 56,000 or so clones, 87% recorded once. The sample consisted of peripheral blood. The sequence was collected from a man aged 45-65 years with acute or convalescent COVID-19. The V call is TRBV7-8, the J call TRBJ2-5; 7 bases fit TRBD2. CDR3 nucleotides: TGTGCCAGCAGCTTAGCAGTCGGGAGGCAAGAGACCCAGTACTTC. It is translated as CASSLAVGRQETQYF.